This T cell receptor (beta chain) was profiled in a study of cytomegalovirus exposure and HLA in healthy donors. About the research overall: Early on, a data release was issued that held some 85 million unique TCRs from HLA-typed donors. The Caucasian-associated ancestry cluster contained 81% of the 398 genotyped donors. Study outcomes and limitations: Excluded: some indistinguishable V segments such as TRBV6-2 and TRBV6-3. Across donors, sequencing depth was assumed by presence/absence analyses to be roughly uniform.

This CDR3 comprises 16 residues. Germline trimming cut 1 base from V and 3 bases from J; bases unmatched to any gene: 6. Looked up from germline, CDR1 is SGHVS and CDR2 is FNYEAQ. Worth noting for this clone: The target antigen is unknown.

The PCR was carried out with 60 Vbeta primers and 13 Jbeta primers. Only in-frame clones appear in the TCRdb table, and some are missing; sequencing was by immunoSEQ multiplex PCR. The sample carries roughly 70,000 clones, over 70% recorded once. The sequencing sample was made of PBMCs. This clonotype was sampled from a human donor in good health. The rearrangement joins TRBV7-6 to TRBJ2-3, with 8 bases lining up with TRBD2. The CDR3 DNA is TGTGCCAGCAGCTTAGGGGAGCGGGAGAGGACAGATACGCAGTATTTT. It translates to CASSLGERERTDTQYF.